This T cell receptor beta chain was captured by sequencing in a study of blood T cell repertoires in COVID-19. As for the study in general: Whether acute or convalescent, the COVID-19 samples came from the United States, Italy and Spain. PBMCs, B-cell-depleted T cells, or T cells were the source of the cDNA or gDNA that made up the material.

This CDR3 spans 14 amino acids. The ends lost 7 bases at V and 7 bases at J; junction bases unmatched: 6. Germline V CDR1 and CDR2: MDHEN, SYDVKM. As handled by the study authors: Reference gene primers were amplified, and this amplification served to estimate nucleated cell counts. Only in-frame clones appear in the TCRdb table, and some are missing; sequencing was by immunoSEQ multiplex PCR. Clone size and V and J calls were adopted from that table, with D and trimming inferred from the DNA. The repertoire holds tens of thousands of clones, around 92% seen once, with around 2% in the top ten. Sequencing input: peripheral blood. The chain uses TRBV28 and TRBJ2-2; 10 nucleotides match TRBD2. The sequence came from a human donor in a cohort sampled during active COVID-19. Written as DNA, the CDR3 is TGTGCCAGCAATGCAGCGGGGGGGCGCGGGGAGCTGTTTTTT. Protein: CASNAAGGRGELFF.